What follows are 32 T cell receptor beta chains derived from one specimen sequenced in a study of HIV-infected patients and healthy controls. cDNA was made from about 510 ng RNA using alpha and beta constant primers. Alpha and beta chain libraries were made separately by chain-specific third strand synthesis with multiplexing indices. TCRdb reprocessed the 5' RACE reads via MiXCR and lists one record per CDR3 protein. This table holds roughly 9,800 distinct CDR3 sequences, approximately 8% found once. Whole blood was used without fractionation, so all unsorted peripheral T cells were included. Material: blood. The receptors derive from an adult in good health.

In its sample, this clonotype is medium-sized. V usage is TRBV6-2 or TRBV6-3 and J usage is TRBJ2-3, with 11 bases identical to TRBD2. This CDR3 contains 16 residues. Germline loops: CDR1 MNHEY, CDR2 SVGEGT. V shed 5 bases and J 3 bases; nucleotides not matched to a gene: 7. In nucleotides, the CDR3 is TGTGCCAGCAGTCGCCGGGCTAGCGGGAGGACAGATACGCAGTATTTT. This codes for CASSRRASGRTDTQYF.

This chain links TRBV2 with TRBJ2-2, with D unclear. Germline-derived CDR1 and CDR2 are SNHLY and FYNNEI. V shed 8 bases and J shed 6 bases, with 7 bases lying between them. This CDR3 region has 11 residues. The CDR3 DNA reads as TGTGCCAGCTACGCGGCCGGGGAGCTGTTTTTT. This translates into CASYAAGELFF. Looking up the rest from reference TRBV2 and TRBJ2-2 gives the full variable domain: EPEVTQTPSHQVTQMGQEVILRCVPISNHLYFYWYRQILGQKVEFLVSFYNNEISEKSEIFDDQFSVERPDGSNFTLKIRSTKLEDSAMYFCASYAAGELFFGEGSRLTVL.

By sample fraction, this clonotype is medium-sized. V usage is TRBV18 and J usage is TRBJ1-1; weak D call: TRBD1 (6 bases). Trimming took off 3 bases at V and 2 bases at J, with 13 bases between the two ends. The CDR3 loop spans 15 amino acids. The germline CDR1 and CDR2 sequences are KGHSH and LQKENI. Here the CDR3 DNA reads TGTGCCAGCTCACCCAGGGGAGGAGACAACACTGAAGCTTTCTTT. It translates to CASSPRGGDNTEAFF. Based on the CDR3 plus reference TRBV18 and TRBJ1-1, the full variable domain is NAGVMQNPRHLVRRRGQEARLRCSPMKGHSHVYWYRQLPEEGLKFMVYLQKENIIDESGMPKERFSAEFPKEGPSILRIQQVVRGDSAAYFCASSPRGGDNTEAFFGQGTRLTVV.

This clonotype is medium-sized (0.01 to 0.1%) within its sample. The chain combines TRBV10-3 with TRBJ2-3, with D maybe TRBD1 (5 bases). V shed 0 bases and J shed 4 bases, with 8 bases lying between them. This CDR3 has 14 residues. Germline V gene data show CDR1 as ENHRY and CDR2 as SYGVKD. The CDR3 protein is CAISESGRADTQYF. The CDR3 bases are TGTGCCATCAGTGAGTCGGGCAGGGCAGATACGCAGTATTTT.

This clonotype is medium-sized (0.01 to 0.1%). V is TRBV3-1 and J is TRBJ1-1; possible D gene TRBD1, 5 bases. This CDR3 region has 16 residues. CDR1 is LGHDT and CDR2 is YNNKEL in the germline V gene (reference sequence). Trimming took 1 base from V and 0 from J, leaving 12 bases between them. CDR3 sequence reads: CASSQGFRGLNTEAFF. In DNA, the CDR3 is TGTGCCAGCAGCCAAGGTTTCCGGGGGTTGAACACTGAAGCTTTCTTT. Full variable domain (rest looked up from reference TRBV3-1 and TRBJ1-1): DTAVSQTPKYLVTQMGNDKSIKCEQNLGHDTMYWYKQDSKKFLKIMFSYNNKELIINETVPNRFSPKSPDKAHLNLHINSLELGDSAVYFCASSQGFRGLNTEAFFGQGTRLTVV.

This chain links TRBV7-2 with TRBJ2-3; maybe TRBD2 (5 bases). The ends were cut back, 5 bases at V and 0 bases at J, with 24 bases in the middle. This CDR3 is 19 amino acids long. Germline CDR1 is SGHTA and CDR2 is FQGNSA. The CDR3 DNA follows: TGTGCCAGCAGCCAACACAGTGTCGGGCGGGTGACGAGCACAGATACGCAGTATTTT. Protein: CASSQHSVGRVTSTDTQYF. The complete variable domain, with remaining parts taken from reference TRBV7-2 and TRBJ2-3, reads GAGVSQSPSNKVTEKGKDVELRCDPISGHTALYWYRQSLGQGLEFLIYFQGNSAPDKSGLPSDRFSAERTGGSVSTLTIQRTQQEDSAVYLCASSQHSVGRVTSTDTQYFGPGTRLTVL.

This clonotype qualifies as medium-sized. The genes are TRBV19 and TRBJ2-5; D is perhaps TRBD1 or TRBD2 (5 bases each). The CDR3 consists of 16 residues. With 0 bases removed from V and 2 bases from J, the gap between germline ends came to 13 bases. The germline V gene encodes CDR1 LNHDA and CDR2 SQIVND (reference sequence). The CDR3 protein is CASSIDRARDQETQYF. CDR3 coding DNA: TGTGCCAGTAGTATAGACAGGGCTCGGGATCAAGAGACCCAGTACTTC.

This clonotype was observed at least ten times. The V and J genes are TRBV5-6 and TRBJ2-3; 8 nucleotides line up with TRBD1. The length of the CDR3 is 17 residues. V shed 3 bases and J 0 bases; nucleotides not matched to a gene: 9. Germline V gene lookup returns CDR1 SGHDT and CDR2 YYEEEE. The CDR3 region has the DNA TGTGCCAGCAGCTGGCGGGACAGGAGAACTAGCACAGATACGCAGTATTTT. This codes for CASSWRDRRTSTDTQYF.

Within the sample, this clonotype is large. The J gene is TRBJ2-7, the V gene TRBV30; no reliable D call. CDR3 length: 15 amino acids. The V end lost 0 bases, the J end lost 7 bases, and 19 bases lay between the germline ends. Germline V gene data show CDR1 as GTSNPN and CDR2 as SVGIG (reference sequence). The CDR3 DNA follows: TGTGCCTGGAGTGTAGAAGAGTCCGCCGTGGGTGAGCAGTACTTC. This translates into CAWSVEESAVGEQYF.

This clonotype is termed medium-sized. An end of the junction differs from the germline gene, which may be a read error. This chain links TRBV4-2 with TRBJ2-1; D gene unclear. The CDR3 totals 14 residues. CDR1 is LGHNA, CDR2 YNFKEQ, per germline. The CDR3 nucleotides read TGTGCCAGCAGCCAAGATTACCCGAAGGAGATTAGGATCTTC. Protein product: CASSQDYPKEIRIF.

The table lists this clonotype with many counts. The CDR3 bases are TGTGCCAGCAGCCCCCGGATAGCGGCTTACAATGAGCAGTTCTTC. Protein sequence: CASSPRIAAYNEQFF. The chain links TRBV5-4 to TRBJ2-1; D perhaps matches TRBD2 (6 bases). Trimming stripped 4 bases from V and 4 bases from J, with 15 bases between. Germline V gene data show CDR1 as SGHNT and CDR2 as YYREEE (reference sequence). The CDR3 covers 15 residues.

This clonotype was picked up many times. The chain links TRBV19 to TRBJ2-7; 9 bases fit TRBD1. Germline loops: CDR1 LNHDA, CDR2 SQIVND (reference sequence). The V and J ends lost 5 bases and 2 bases, in that order; junction bases with no gene match: 4. This CDR3 is 14 amino acids long. This chain's CDR3 is CASSSGQGAYEQYF. The CDR3 nucleotides are TGTGCCAGTAGTTCGGGACAGGGAGCCTACGAGCAGTACTTC.

The chain employs TRBV5-4 and TRBJ2-3; TRBD1 matches 10 bases. Trimming at V came to 3 bases and at J to 4 bases, leaving 14 bases not matched to a gene. From germline, CDR1 is SGHNT and CDR2 YYREEE (reference sequence). The CDR3 sequence is 18 residues long. The CDR3: CASSSWGTGTGVADTQYF. As DNA, the CDR3 is TGTGCCAGCAGCTCGTGGGGGACTGGGACAGGGGTGGCAGATACGCAGTATTTT.

This clonotype is labeled as medium-sized. The chain has TRBV6-5 and TRBJ2-7, with TRBD2 matching 7 bases. The germline V gene has CDR1 MNHEY and CDR2 SVGAGI. The CDR3 sequence is 15 residues long. V lost 0 bases and J lost 2; bases outside the gene matches: 4. The CDR3 DNA sequence: TGTGCCAGCAGTTACTCTGGCGGGGGACCCTACGAGCAGTACTTC. Translation: CASSYSGGGPYEQYF.

This clonotype is classed as medium-sized. V and J are TRBV27 and TRBJ1-5, with no clear D. This CDR3 spans 15 amino acids. Germline V gives CDR1 MNHEY, CDR2 SMNVEV (reference sequence). V was trimmed by 1 base and J by 7 bases, leaving 14 bases between them. CDR3 sequence: CASSLFAGEGQPQHF. The DNA of the CDR3 is TGTGCCAGCAGTTTATTCGCGGGCGAAGGGCAGCCCCAGCATTTT.

This clonotype was recorded many times. The chain joins TRBV7-6 to TRBJ2-1; D ambiguous. This CDR3 contains 12 residues. The germline V gene has CDR1 SGHVS and CDR2 FNYEAQ. Trimming took 5 bases from V and 0 from J, leaving 2 bases between them. DNA for the CDR3: TGTGCCAGCAGCCACTCCTACAATGAGCAGTTCTTC. This gives the protein CASSHSYNEQFF.

This clonotype counts as medium-sized. The chain is built from TRBV11-1 and TRBJ2-5; the D is unclear. Per the germline V gene, CDR1 is SGHAT and CDR2 is FQDESV (reference sequence). Between the trimmed V and J ends, which lost 4 bases and 4 bases, there was a span of 10 bases. The CDR3 runs 13 residues. The DNA of the CDR3 is TGTGCCAGCAGCTCGACGGTCGTAGAGACCCAGTACTTC. Encoded protein: CASSSTVVETQYF.

By share, this clonotype counts as medium-sized. The V call is TRBV4-2, the J call TRBJ2-7; 8 bases align to TRBD1. The CDR3 loop spans 17 amino acids. Trimming removed 4 bases from V and 7 bases from J; junction bases left unmatched: 18. Germline lookup yields CDR1 LGHNA and CDR2 YNFKEQ. CDR3 nucleotides: TGTGCCAGCAGCCCCTACCTGGGACAGGCTATTAGCCGGGAGCAGTACTTC. Translating gives CASSPYLGQAISREQYF.

Judged by abundance, this clonotype is medium-sized. This chain uses TRBV20-1 with TRBJ2-5; tentative D call: TRBD2 (5 bases). The germline V gene encodes CDR1 DFQATT and CDR2 SNEGSKA (reference sequence). This CDR3 has 13 amino acids. V lost 5 bases and J lost 4, with 14 bases in between. CDR3 sequence (DNA): TGCAGTGCTGTCTCATCTGAGGGAGAGACCCAGTACTTC. It is translated as CSAVSSEGETQYF.

Sample share makes this clonotype medium-sized. The chain links TRBV4-1 to TRBJ2-1, with 10 bases aligning to TRBD1. The germline gives CDR1 MGHRA, CDR2 YSYEKL. Unmatched junction bases numbered 12, after V lost 1 base and J lost 6 bases. The CDR3 contains 18 residues. The CDR3 nucleotides are TGCGCCAGCAGCCAAGTCGTAAGGCCTGGGACAGGGGCCAATGAGCAGTTCTTC. As protein: CASSQVVRPGTGANEQFF.

This clonotype was counted between two and nine times. This sequence joins TRBV7-2 and TRBJ2-5; D is tentatively TRBD1 or TRBD2 (5 bases each). The CDR3 loop spans 17 amino acids. V lost 1 base and J 0 bases, leaving 15 bases between the germline ends. The germline V gene encodes CDR1 SGHTA and CDR2 FQGNSA. The CDR3 here is CASSLDSLREHQETQYF. The CDR3, as DNA: TGTGCCAGCAGCTTAGACTCCCTCAGGGAGCACCAAGAGACCCAGTACTTC.

This clonotype was recorded many times. This chain connects TRBV4-2 to TRBJ2-3; D is possibly TRBD1 (5 bases). The ends were cut back, 0 bases at V and 11 bases at J, with 12 bases in the middle. In germline, CDR1 is LGHNA, CDR2 YNFKEQ. The CDR3 is 13 amino acids. The CDR3 nucleotides are TGTGCCAGCAGCCAAGACAGGGAATTGAGGCAGTATTTT. Translating gives CASSQDRELRQYF.

By sample share, this clonotype is medium-sized. This chain links TRBV20-1 with TRBJ2-5; 11 nucleotides line up with TRBD2. Trimming removed 5 bases from V and 1 base from J; junction bases left unmatched: 6. The CDR3 is 15 residues long. From germline, CDR1 is DFQATT and CDR2 SNEGSKA (reference sequence). The CDR3 spells CSAEKLAGAQETQYF. CDR3 sequence (DNA): TGCAGTGCTGAGAAACTAGCGGGAGCCCAAGAGACCCAGTACTTC.

The J gene is TRBJ1-5, the V gene TRBV28, with 9 bases lining up with TRBD1. CDR1 and CDR2 (germline): MDHEN, SYDVKM. V dropped 3 bases and J dropped 9; count of bases not matched to a gene: 12. This CDR3 has 16 residues. Here the CDR3 reads CASSFPDRGVVLPQHF. CDR3 nucleotide sequence: TGTGCCAGCAGTTTCCCGGACAGGGGTGTGGTGCTGCCCCAGCATTTT.

This clonotype was recorded at least ten times. The chain is built from TRBV27 and TRBJ2-2, with 12 bases fitting TRBD2. V lost 0 bases, J lost 4 bases, and 12 bases stayed unmatched. Germline V gives CDR1 MNHEY, CDR2 SMNVEV (reference sequence). The CDR3 runs to 20 residues. The CDR3 is CASSLSFAGLAGGVTGELFF. The CDR3 DNA follows: TGTGCCAGCAGTTTATCATTTGCGGGGCTAGCGGGAGGGGTCACCGGGGAGCTGTTTTTT.

By its share, this clonotype is medium-sized. This chain uses TRBV20-1 with TRBJ1-2; 7 positions match TRBD1. Germline assignment: CDR1 DFQATT and CDR2 SNEGSKA (reference sequence). V shed 0 bases and J 10 bases; nucleotides not matched to a gene: 11. The CDR3 extends over 14 amino acids. In nucleotides, the CDR3 is TGCAGTGCTAGAGAAGGGGGCCACTTGAAGGACTACACCTTC. This gives the protein CSAREGGHLKDYTF.

By frequency in the sample, this clonotype is medium-sized. The chain joins TRBV5-5 to TRBJ1-1; no reliable D call. The CDR3 contains 15 residues. In germline, CDR1 is SGHKS, CDR2 YYEKEE (reference sequence). Trimming took 1 base from V and 1 from J, leaving 11 bases between them. The CDR3 loop reads CASSLYPGANTEAFF. CDR3 nucleotide sequence: TGTGCCAGCAGCTTGTATCCAGGCGCGAACACTGAAGCTTTCTTT.

This clonotype is medium-sized by share. V gene TRBV5-5 combines with J gene TRBJ2-3; D possibly corresponds to TRBD2 (6 bases). V gave up 0 bases and J gave up 3 bases, with 11 bases separating them. CDR1 is SGHKS, CDR2 YYEKEE, per germline (reference sequence). CDR3 length: 15 residues. This chain's CDR3 is CASSLDGAGTDTQYF. The CDR3 DNA reads as TGTGCCAGCAGCTTGGACGGGGCGGGGACAGATACGCAGTATTTT.

This clonotype is medium-sized. This chain joins TRBV7-2 and TRBJ2-3; maybe TRBD2 (6 bases). CDR1 is SGHTA, CDR2 FQGNSA, per germline. Trimming took 7 bases from V and 4 from J, leaving 15 bases between them. The CDR3 has 14 amino acids. The CDR3 loop reads CASTLPRGPDTQYF. The CDR3, as DNA: TGTGCCAGCACCTTGCCGCGGGGCCCAGATACGCAGTATTTT. The full variable domain, with the rest looked up from reference TRBV7-2 and TRBJ2-3, is GAGVSQSPSNKVTEKGKDVELRCDPISGHTALYWYRQSLGQGLEFLIYFQGNSAPDKSGLPSDRFSAERTGGSVSTLTIQRTQQEDSAVYLCASTLPRGPDTQYFGPGTRLTVL.

This clonotype is labeled as medium-sized (0.01 to 0.1%). Here the CDR3 DNA reads TGTGCCATCAGTGACTCCGGAGGGGCCCAGCATTTT. The encoded protein is CAISDSGGAQHF. This chain links TRBV10-3 with TRBJ1-5; weak D call: TRBD1 (5 bases). The germline V gene encodes CDR1 ENHRY and CDR2 SYGVKD. Trimming took 3 bases from V and 11 from J, leaving 11 bases between them. This CDR3 region has 12 residues.

Relative to its sample, this clonotype is medium-sized. This sequence joins TRBV5-1 and TRBJ2-5, with 9 bases lining up with TRBD2. The CDR3 totals 15 residues. The germline V gene encodes CDR1 SGHRS and CDR2 YFSETQ. The junction had 8 bases not matched to a gene; V was cut back by 1 base and J by 7 bases. The CDR3 DNA reads TGCGCCAGCAGCTTGTGGGTAGCGGGAGAGGGGACCCAGTACTTC. Protein product: CASSLWVAGEGTQYF.

This clonotype qualifies as medium-sized (0.01 to 0.1%). This rearrangement joins TRBV5-1 to TRBJ1-6; possible D gene TRBD1, 6 bases. V lost 0 bases and J 10 bases, leaving 14 bases between the germline ends. CDR1 and CDR2 from the germline V gene are SGHRS and YFSETQ. The CDR3 loop spans 15 amino acids. The CDR3 region has the DNA TGCGCCAGCAGCTTGGGTCCAGGGGACTACTCACCCCTCCACTTT. This gives the protein CASSLGPGDYSPLHF.